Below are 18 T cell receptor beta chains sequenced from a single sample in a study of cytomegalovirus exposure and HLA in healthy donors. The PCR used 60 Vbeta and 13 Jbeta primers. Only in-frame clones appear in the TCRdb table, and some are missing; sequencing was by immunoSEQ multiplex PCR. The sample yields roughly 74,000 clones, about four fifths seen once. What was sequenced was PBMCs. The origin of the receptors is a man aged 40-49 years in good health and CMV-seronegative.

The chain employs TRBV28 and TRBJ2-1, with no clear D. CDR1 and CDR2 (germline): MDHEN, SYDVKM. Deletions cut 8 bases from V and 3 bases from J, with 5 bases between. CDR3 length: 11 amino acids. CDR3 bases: TGTGCCAGCGGGCTCTACAATGAGCAGTTCTTC. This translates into CASGLYNEQFF.

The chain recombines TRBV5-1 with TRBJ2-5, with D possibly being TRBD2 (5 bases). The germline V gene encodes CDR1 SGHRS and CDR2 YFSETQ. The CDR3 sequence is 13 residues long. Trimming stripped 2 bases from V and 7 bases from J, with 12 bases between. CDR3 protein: CASSFEGAVTQYF. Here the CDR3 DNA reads TGCGCCAGCAGCTTTGAGGGAGCGGTGACCCAGTACTTC.

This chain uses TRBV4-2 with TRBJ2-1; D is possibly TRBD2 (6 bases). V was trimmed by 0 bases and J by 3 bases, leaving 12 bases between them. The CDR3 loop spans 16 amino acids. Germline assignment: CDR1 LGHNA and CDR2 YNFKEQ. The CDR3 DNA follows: TGTGCCAGCAGCCAAGACCGGGGGAATAACTACAATGAGCAGTTCTTC. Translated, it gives CASSQDRGNNYNEQFF.

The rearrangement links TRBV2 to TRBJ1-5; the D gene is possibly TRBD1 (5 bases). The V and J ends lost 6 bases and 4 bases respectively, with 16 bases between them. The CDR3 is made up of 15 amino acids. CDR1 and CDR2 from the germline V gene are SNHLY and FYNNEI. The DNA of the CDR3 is TGTGCCAGCAGAGAGCAGGGCGATCTTAATCAGCCCCAGCATTTT. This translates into CASREQGDLNQPQHF.

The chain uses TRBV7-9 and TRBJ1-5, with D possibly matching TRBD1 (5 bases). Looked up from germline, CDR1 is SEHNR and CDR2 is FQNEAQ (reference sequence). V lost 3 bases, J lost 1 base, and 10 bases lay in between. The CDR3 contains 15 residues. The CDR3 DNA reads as TGTGCCAGCAGCTTCGGGGGTATGAGCAATCAGCCCCAGCATTTT. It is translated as CASSFGGMSNQPQHF.

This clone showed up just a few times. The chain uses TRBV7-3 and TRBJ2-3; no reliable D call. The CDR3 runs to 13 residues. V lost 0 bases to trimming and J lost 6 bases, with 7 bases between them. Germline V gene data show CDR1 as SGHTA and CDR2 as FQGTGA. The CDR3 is CASSLTRMDTQYF. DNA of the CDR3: TGTGCCAGCAGCTTAACCCGTATGGATACGCAGTATTTT.

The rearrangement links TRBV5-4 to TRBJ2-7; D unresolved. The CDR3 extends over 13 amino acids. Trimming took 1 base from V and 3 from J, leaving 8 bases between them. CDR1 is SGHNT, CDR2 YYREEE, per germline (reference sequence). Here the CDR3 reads CASSLNPDYEQYF. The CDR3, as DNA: TGTGCCAGCAGCTTGAATCCAGACTACGAGCAGTACTTC. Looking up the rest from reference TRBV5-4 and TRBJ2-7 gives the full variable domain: ETGVTQSPTHLIKTRGQQVTLRCSSQSGHNTVSWYQQALGQGPQFIFQYYREEENGRGNFPPRFSGLQFPNYSSELNVNALELDDSALYLCASSLNPDYEQYFGPGTRLTVT.

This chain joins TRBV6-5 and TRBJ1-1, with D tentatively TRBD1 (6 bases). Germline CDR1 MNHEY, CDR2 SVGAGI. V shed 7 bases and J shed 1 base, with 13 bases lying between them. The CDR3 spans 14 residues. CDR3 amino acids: CASTKTGTNTEAFF. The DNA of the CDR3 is TGTGCCAGCACCAAAACAGGGACGAACACTGAAGCTTTCTTT.

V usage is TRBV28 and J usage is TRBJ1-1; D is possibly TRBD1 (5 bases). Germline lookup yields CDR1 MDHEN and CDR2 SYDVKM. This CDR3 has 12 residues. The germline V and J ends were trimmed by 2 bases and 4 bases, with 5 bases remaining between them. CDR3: CASSLRGTEAFF. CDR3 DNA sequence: TGTGCCAGCAGTTTAAGGGGCACTGAAGCTTTCTTT.

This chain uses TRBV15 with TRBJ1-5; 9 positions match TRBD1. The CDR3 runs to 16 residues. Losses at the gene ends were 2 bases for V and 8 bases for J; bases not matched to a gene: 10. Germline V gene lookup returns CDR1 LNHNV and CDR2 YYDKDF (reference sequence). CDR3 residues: CATSRSSGTGKEPQHF. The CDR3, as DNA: TGTGCCACCAGCAGATCCTCCGGGACAGGGAAGGAGCCCCAGCATTTT.

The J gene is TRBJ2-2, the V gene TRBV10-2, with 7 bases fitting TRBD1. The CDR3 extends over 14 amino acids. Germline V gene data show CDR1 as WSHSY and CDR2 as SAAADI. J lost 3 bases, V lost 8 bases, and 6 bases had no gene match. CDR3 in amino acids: CASATGVDTGELFF. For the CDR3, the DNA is TGCGCCAGCGCCACAGGGGTCGACACCGGGGAGCTGTTTTTT.

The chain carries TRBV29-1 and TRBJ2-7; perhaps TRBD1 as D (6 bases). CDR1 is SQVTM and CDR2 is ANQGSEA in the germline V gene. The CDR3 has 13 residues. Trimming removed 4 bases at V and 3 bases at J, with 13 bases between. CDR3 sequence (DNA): TGCAGCGTTGCGACAGGCTCCGTCTACGAGCAGTACTTC. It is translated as CSVATGSVYEQYF.

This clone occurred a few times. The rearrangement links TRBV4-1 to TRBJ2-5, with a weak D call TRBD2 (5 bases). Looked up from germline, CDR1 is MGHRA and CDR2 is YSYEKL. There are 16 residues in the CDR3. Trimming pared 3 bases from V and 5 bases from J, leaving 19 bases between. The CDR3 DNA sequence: TGCGCCAGCAGCCACGACCTCGGACTCCCCGGGGAGACCCAGTACTTC. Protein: CASSHDLGLPGETQYF.

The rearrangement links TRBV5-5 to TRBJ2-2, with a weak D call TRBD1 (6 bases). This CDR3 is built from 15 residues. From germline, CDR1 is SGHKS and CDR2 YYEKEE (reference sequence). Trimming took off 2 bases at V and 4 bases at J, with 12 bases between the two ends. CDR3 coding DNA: TGTGCCAGCAGCTTTATGGGACAAAGCACCGGGGAGCTGTTTTTT. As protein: CASSFMGQSTGELFF. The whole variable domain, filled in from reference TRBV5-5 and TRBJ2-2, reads DAGVTQSPTHLIKTRGQQVTLRCSPISGHKSVSWYQQVLGQGPQFIFQYYEKEERGRGNFPDRFSARQFPNYSSELNVNALLLGDSALYLCASSFMGQSTGELFFGEGSRLTVL.

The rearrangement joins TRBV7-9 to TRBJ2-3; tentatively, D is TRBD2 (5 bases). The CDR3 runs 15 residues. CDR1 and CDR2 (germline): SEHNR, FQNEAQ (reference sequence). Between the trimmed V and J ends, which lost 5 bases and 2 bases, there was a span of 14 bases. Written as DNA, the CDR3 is TGTGCCAGCAGCAGACCCAGCGGTTACACAGATACGCAGTATTTT. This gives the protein CASSRPSGYTDTQYF. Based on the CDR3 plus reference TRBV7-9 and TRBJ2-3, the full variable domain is DTGVSQNPRHKITKRGQNVTFRCDPISEHNRLYWYRQTLGQGPEFLTYFQNEAQLEKSRLLSDRFSAERPKGSFSTLEIQRTEQGDSAMYLCASSRPSGYTDTQYFGPGTRLTVL.

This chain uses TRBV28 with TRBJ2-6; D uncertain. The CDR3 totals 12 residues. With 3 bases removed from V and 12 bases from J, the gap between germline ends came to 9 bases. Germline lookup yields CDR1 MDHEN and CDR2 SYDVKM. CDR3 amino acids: CASSFSLSVLTF. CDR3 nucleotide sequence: TGTGCCAGCAGTTTTAGCCTATCCGTCCTGACTTTC. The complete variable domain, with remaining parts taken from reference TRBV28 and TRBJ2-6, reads DVKVTQSSRYLVKRTGEKVFLECVQDMDHENMFWYRQDPGLGLRLIYFSYDVKMKEKGDIPEGYSVSREKKERFSLILESASTNQTSMYLCASSFSLSVLTFGAGSRLTVL.

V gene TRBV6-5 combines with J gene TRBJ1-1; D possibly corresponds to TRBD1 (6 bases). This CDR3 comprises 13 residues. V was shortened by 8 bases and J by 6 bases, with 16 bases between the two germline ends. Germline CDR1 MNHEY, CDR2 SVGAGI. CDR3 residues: CASDQGMIAEAFF. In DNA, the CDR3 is TGTGCCAGCGATCAGGGGATGATAGCTGAAGCTTTCTTT.

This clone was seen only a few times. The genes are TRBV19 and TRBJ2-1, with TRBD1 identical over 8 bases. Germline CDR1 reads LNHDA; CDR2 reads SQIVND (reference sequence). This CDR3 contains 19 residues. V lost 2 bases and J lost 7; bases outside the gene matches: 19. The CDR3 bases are TGTGCCAGTAGTATAAGACAGGGGAATTCAGCACTACCACAGAATGAGCAGTTCTTC. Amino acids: CASSIRQGNSALPQNEQFF.